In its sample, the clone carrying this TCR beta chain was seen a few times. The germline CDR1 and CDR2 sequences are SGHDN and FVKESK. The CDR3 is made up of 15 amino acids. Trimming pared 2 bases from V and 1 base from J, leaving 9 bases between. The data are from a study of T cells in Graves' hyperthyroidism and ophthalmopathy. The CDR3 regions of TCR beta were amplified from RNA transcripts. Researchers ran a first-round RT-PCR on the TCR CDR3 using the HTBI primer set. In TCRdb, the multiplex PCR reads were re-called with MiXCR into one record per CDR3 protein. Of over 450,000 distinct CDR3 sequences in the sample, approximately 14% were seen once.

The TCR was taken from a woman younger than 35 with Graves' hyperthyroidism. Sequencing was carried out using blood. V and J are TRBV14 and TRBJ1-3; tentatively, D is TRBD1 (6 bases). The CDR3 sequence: CASSQYRESGNTIYF. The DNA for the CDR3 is TGTGCCAGCAGCCAATACAGGGAATCTGGAAACACCATATATTTT. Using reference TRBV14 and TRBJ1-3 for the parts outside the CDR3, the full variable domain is EAGVTQFPSHSVIEKGQTVTLRCDPISGHDNLYWYRRVMGKEIKFLLHFVKESKQDESGMPNNRFLAERTGGTYSTLKVQPAELEDSGVYFCASSQYRESGNTIYFGEGSWLTVV.